Sequencing of this T cell receptor beta chain was carried out in a study of CD4 T cell repertoires in COVID-19. Assay: immunoSEQ multiplex PCR; the TCRdb copy retains only in-frame clones and omits some. The sample consists of 70,000 to 95,000 clones, about 83% of them appearing once. This CDR3 comprises 16 residues. J was trimmed by 0 bases and V by 4 bases; bases with no gene match: 3. Germline values: CDR1 SGDLS, CDR2 YYNGEE. The sequenced sample was CD4+ T cells from peripheral blood, obtained after recovery from COVID-19. The V and J genes are TRBV9 and TRBJ2-5, with TRBD2 identical over 13 bases. The source is a human donor who had COVID-19. The CDR3 sequence is CASSFGLAGDQETQYF. For the CDR3, the DNA is TGTGCCAGCAGCTTCGGACTAGCGGGGGACCAAGAGACCCAGTACTTC.